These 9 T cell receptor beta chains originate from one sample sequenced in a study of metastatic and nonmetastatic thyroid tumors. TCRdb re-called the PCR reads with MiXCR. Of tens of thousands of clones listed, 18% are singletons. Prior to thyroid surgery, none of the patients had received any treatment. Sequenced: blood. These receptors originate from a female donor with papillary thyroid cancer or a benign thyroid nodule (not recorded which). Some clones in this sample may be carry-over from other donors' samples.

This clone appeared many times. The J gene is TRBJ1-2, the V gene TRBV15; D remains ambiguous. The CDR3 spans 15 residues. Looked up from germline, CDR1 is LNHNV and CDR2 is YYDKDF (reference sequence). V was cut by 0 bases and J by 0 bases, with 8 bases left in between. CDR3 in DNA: TGTGCCACCAGCAGAGAGAGGGTTTCTAACTATGGCTACACCTTC. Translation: CATSRERVSNYGYTF.

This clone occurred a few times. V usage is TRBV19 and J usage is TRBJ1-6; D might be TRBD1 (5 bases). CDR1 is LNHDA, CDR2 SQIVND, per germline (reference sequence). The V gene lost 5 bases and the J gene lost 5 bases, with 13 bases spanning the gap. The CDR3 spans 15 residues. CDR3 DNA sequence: TGTGCCAGTAGTGTGCGGGACGTTGATAATTCACCCCTCCACTTT. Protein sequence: CASSVRDVDNSPLHF.

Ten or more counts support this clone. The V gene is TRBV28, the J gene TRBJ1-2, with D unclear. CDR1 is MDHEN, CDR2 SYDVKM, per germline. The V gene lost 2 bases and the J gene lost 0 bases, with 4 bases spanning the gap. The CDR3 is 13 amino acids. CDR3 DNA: TGTGCCAGCAGTTTAAGCCCTAACTATGGCTACACCTTC. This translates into CASSLSPNYGYTF.

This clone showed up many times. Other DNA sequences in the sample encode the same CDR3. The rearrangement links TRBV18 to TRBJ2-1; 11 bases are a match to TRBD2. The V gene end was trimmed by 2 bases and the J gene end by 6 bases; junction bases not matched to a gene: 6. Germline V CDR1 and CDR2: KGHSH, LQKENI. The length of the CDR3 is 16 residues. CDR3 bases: TGTGCCAGCTCACCATTGGTCACTAGCGGGAGCAATGAGCAGTTCTTC. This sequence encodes CASSPLVTSGSNEQFF.

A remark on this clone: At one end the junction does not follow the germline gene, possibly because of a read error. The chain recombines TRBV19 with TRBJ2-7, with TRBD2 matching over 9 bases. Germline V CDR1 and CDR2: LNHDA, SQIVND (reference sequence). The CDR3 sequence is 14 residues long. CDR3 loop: CASNEAGGAYEQHF. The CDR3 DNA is TGTGCCAGCAACGAAGCGGGGGGCGCCTACGAGCAGCACTTC.

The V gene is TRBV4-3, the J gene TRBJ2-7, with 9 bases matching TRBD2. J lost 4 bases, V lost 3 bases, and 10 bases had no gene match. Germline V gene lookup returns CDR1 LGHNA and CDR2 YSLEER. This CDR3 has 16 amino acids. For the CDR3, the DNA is TGCGCCAGCAGCCATATACCTGGGACTAGCAGATACGAGCAGTACTTC. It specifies CASSHIPGTSRYEQYF.

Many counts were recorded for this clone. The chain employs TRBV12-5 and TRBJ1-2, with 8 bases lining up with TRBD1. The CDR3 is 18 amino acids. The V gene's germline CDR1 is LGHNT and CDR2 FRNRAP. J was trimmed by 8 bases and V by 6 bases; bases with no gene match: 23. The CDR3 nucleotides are TGTGCTAGTGGCTCCGGCGGGACAGGCCCTTCTGCTGGTCGCGGCTACACCTTC. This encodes CASGSGGTGPSAGRGYTF.

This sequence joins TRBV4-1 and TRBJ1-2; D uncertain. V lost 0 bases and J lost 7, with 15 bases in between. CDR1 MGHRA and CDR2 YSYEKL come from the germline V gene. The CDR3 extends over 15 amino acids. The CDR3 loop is CASSQDLKGEGGYTF. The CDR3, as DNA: TGCGCCAGCAGCCAAGACTTGAAGGGTGAGGGTGGCTACACCTTC.

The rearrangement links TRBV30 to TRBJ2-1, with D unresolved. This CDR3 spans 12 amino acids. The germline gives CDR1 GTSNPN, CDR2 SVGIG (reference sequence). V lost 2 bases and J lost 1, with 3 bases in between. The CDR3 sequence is CAWSRSYNEQFF. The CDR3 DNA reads TGTGCCTGGAGTAGGTCCTACAATGAGCAGTTCTTC. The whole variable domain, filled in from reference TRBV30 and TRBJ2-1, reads SQTIHQWPATLVQPVGSPLSLECTVEGTSNPNLYWYRQAAGRGLQLLFYSVGIGQISSEVPQNLSASRPQDRQFILSSKKLLLSDSGFYLCAWSRSYNEQFFGPGTRLTVL.